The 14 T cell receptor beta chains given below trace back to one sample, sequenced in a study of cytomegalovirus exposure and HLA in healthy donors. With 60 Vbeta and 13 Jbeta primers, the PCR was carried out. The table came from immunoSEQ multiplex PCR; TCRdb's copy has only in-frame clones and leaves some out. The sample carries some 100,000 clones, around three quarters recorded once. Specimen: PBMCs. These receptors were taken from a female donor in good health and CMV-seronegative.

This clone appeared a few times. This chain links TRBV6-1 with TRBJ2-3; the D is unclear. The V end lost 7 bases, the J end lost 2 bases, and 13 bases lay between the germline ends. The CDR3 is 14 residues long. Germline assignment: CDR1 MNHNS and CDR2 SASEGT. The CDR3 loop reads CASTTLAFTDTQYF. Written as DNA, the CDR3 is TGTGCCAGCACAACTTTAGCATTCACAGATACGCAGTATTTT.

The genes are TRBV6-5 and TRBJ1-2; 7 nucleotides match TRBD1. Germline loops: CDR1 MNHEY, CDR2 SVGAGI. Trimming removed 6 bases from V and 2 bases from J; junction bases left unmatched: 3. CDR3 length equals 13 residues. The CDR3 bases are TGTGCCAGCAGACCGACAGGGAACTATGGCTACACCTTC. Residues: CASRPTGNYGYTF.

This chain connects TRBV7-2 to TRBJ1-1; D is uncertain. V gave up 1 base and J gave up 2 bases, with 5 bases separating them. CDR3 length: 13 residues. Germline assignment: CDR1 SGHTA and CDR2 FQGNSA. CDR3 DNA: TGTGCCAGCAGCTTAGGTAAAAACACTGAAGCTTTCTTT. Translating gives CASSLGKNTEAFF.

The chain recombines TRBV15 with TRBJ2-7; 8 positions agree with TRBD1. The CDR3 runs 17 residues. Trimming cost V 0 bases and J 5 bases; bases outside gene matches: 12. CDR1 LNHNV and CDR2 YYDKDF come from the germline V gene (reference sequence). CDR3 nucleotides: TGTGCCACCAGCAGAGATGAAAAGGACAGGGACAGGCACGAGCAGTACTTC. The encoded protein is CATSRDEKDRDRHEQYF.

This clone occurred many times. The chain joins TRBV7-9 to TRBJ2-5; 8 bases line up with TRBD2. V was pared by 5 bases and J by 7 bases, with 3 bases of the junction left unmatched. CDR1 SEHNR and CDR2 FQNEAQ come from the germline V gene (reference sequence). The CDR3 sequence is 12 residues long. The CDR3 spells CASSREGGTQYF. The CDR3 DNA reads TGTGCCAGCAGCCGGGAGGGAGGGACCCAGTACTTC.

The CDR3 DNA reads TGTGCCAGCAGTTACAACGGGGGGGATCAAGAGACCCAGTACTTC. Translating it yields CASSYNGGDQETQYF. The chain combines TRBV6-5 with TRBJ2-5; TRBD2 aligns across 8 bases. The CDR3 totals 15 residues. Trimming at V came to 2 bases and at J to 2 bases, leaving 4 bases not matched to a gene. The V gene's germline CDR1 is MNHEY and CDR2 SVGAGI.

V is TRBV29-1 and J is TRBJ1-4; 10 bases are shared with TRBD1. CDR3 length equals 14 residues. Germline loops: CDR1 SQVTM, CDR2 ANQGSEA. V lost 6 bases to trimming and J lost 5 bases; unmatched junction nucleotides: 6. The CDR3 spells CSVYGQGENEKLFF. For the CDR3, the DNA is TGCAGCGTCTACGGACAGGGGGAAAATGAAAAACTGTTTTTT.

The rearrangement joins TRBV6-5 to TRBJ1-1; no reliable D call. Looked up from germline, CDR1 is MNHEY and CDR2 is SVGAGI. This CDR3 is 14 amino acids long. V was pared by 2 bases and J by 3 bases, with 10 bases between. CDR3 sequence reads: CASSYVASYTEAFF. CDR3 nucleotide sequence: TGTGCCAGCAGTTACGTGGCTTCGTACACTGAAGCTTTCTTT.

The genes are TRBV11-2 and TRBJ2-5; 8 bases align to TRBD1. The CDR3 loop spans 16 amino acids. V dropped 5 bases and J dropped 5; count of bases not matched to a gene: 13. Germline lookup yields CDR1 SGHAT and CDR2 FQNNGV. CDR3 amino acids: CASSPSWDRPWETQYF. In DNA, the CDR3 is TGTGCCAGCAGCCCGTCTTGGGACAGGCCTTGGGAGACCCAGTACTTC.

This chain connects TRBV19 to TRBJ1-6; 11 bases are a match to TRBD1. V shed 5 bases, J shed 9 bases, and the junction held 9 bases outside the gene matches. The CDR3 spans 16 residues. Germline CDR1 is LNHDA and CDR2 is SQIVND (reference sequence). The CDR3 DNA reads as TGTGCCAGTAGTGACACCGGGACAGGGGGAAGTTCACCCCTCCACTTT. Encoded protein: CASSDTGTGGSSPLHF.

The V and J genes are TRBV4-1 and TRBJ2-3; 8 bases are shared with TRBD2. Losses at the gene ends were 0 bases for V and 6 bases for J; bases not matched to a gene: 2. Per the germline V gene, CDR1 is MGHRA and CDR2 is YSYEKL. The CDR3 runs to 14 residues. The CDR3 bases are TGCGCCAGCAGCCAAGAAGGCGGGGGGGATACGCAGTATTTT. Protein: CASSQEGGGDTQYF.

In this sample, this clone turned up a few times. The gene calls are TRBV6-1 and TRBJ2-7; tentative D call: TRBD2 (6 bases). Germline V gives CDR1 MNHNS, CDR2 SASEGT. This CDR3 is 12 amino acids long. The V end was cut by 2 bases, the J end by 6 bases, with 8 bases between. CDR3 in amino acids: CASSERGFEQYF. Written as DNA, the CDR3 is TGTGCCAGCAGTGAACGGGGGTTCGAGCAGTACTTC.

DNA for the CDR3: TGTGCCAGCAGCTCTTCGGGACAGGGTTACAATGAGCAGTTCTTC. It translates to CASSSSGQGYNEQFF. J is TRBJ2-1 and V is TRBV11-2; 9 nucleotides align to TRBD1. The CDR3 totals 15 residues. The germline V gene encodes CDR1 SGHAT and CDR2 FQNNGV. J gave up 4 bases and V 4 bases, and 5 bases lay outside the gene matches.

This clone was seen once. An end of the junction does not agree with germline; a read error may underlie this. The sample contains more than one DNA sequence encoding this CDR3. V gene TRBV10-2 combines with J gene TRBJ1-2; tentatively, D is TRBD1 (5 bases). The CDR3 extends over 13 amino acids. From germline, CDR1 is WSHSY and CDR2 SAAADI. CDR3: CASRDSANYGYTF. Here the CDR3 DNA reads TGCGCCAGCCGTGACAGCGCTAACTATGGCTACACCTTC.